The clone carrying this T cell receptor (beta chain) was detected only once. This entry comes from a study of T cell changes during pregnancy in multiple sclerosis. Repertoires were generated with immunoSEQ multiplex PCR, while TCRdb's copy carries only in-frame clones and drops some. The table records tens of thousands of clones, about 93% of them present only once. CDR3 length equals 14 residues. J was trimmed by 5 bases and V by 3 bases; bases with no gene match: 4. Germline CDR1 reads LNHDA; CDR2 reads SQIVND (reference sequence). The sequence came from a female donor with multiple sclerosis, enrolled in a pregnancy study. The starting material was CD4+ T cells from peripheral blood mononuclear cells, obtained in the first trimester of pregnancy. The V call is TRBV19, the J call TRBJ2-3; 8 nucleotides align to TRBD2. The CDR3 sequence: CASSISGVGDTQYF. The CDR3 nucleotides read TGTGCCAGTAGTATTAGCGGGGTTGGAGATACGCAGTATTTT.